This TCR beta chain is drawn from a study of cytomegalovirus exposure and HLA in healthy donors. Overall study: A data release that came early held 80 million or so unique TCRs from HLA-typed donors.

This CDR3 is 14 amino acids long. CDR1 and CDR2 from the germline V gene are MDHEN and SYDVKM. Trimming stripped 7 bases from V and 4 bases from J, with 14 bases between. General study results and limits: Previous analysis showed most TCR beta V segments were productive about 90% or about 30% of the time.

With respect to this clone: What it binds is not known.

In nominal health when sampled, donors likely had unrecorded immune exposures nonetheless. With 60 Vbeta and 13 Jbeta primers, the PCR was carried out. TCRdb keeps only in-frame clones here, not all; method: immunoSEQ multiplex PCR. The sample holds 100,000 to 150,000 clones, roughly 79% seen once. Sequencing was performed on PBMCs. This sequence was found in a woman between 50 and 59 years old in good health and CMV-seronegative. The V call is TRBV28, the J call TRBJ1-3; D gene unclear. The CDR3 loop is CASIARERGNTIYF. The DNA for the CDR3 is TGTGCCAGCATAGCAAGGGAGAGAGGAAACACCATATATTTT.